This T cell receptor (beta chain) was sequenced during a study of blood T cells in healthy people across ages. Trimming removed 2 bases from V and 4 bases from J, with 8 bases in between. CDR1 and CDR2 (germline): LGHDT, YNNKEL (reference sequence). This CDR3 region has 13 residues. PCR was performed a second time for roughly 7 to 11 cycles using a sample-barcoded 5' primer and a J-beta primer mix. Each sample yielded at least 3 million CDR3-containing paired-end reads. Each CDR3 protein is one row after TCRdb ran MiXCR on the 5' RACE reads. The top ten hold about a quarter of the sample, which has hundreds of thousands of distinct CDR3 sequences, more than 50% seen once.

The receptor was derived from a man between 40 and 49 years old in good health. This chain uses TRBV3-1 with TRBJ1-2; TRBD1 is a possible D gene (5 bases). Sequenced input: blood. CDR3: CASSQPGGYGYTF. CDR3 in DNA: TGTGCCAGCAGCCAACCCGGGGGCTATGGCTACACCTTC.